This T cell receptor (beta chain) comes out of a study of persistence of HIV-infected CD4 T cells. An overlapping HIV-1 Gag peptide pool stimulated these cells at 0.95 to 1 ug/peptide/mL. Sorting selected CD4+ T cells upregulating both CD40 ligand and CD69. This was the immunoSEQ version 4 assay in survey mode. Only in-frame clones appear in the TCRdb table, and some are missing; sequencing was by immunoSEQ multiplex PCR. The table shows 25,000 to 35,000 clones, with 70% occurring only once. This clone is medium-sized (0.01 to 0.1%) within its sample. The antigen remains undetermined. Trimming shortened V by 2 bases and J by 1 base, and 4 bases separated the two germline ends. Germline assignment: CDR1 MGHRA and CDR2 YSYEKL. The CDR3 consists of 13 residues.

This sequence was found in an adult man with HIV who was CMV-seropositive. This rearrangement joins TRBV4-1 to TRBJ2-3; no definite D call. The specimen was CD4+ T cells sorted from PBMCs after 18-hour stimulation, collected from a patient who received antiretroviral therapy. CDR3 sequence: CASSQPGTDTQYF. The CDR3 DNA is TGCGCCAGCAGCCAACCGGGCACAGATACGCAGTATTTT.